The rows below give T cell receptor beta chains drawn from one sample of a study of post-analysis software for immune sequencing data. Each CDR3 protein is one row after TCRdb ran MiXCR on the PCR reads. Of hundreds of thousands of distinct CDR3 sequences listed, more than 50% were seen once; the top ten hold over 9%. The sequencing sample was made of blood. These receptors all stem from a girl aged 2 to 10 with multiple sclerosis. Each CDR3 is given with its conserved first and last residue. D genes are given only for firm matches. Size tells how often a clone was seen (once, few, many) or the class of an expanded clone, and some rows leave it out.

NA	TRBV14	TRBD2	TRBJ2-1	CASSRTASGLYNEQFF	TGTGCCAGCAGCCGAACGGCTAGCGGACTATACAATGAGCAGTTCTTC
NA	TRBV29-1	NA	TRBJ2-1	CSVESQGGEQFF	TGCAGCGTTGAAAGCCAGGGCGGTGAGCAGTTCTTC
NA	TRBV24-1	NA	TRBJ2-5	CATSDLRKGALETQYF	TGTGCCACCAGTGATTTGAGGAAAGGTGCGTTAGAGACCCAGTACTTC
NA	TRBV20-1	TRBD1	TRBJ2-5	CSAPTWTGSETQYF	TGCAGTGCTCCCACCTGGACAGGCTCAGAGACCCAGTACTTC
NA	TRBV9	TRBD2	TRBJ2-5	CASSVGSRGIETQYF	TGTGCCAGCAGCGTAGGTTCGCGGGGGATTGAGACCCAGTACTTC
NA	TRBV29-1	NA	TRBJ2-3	CSVERPGQTHTDTQYF	TGCAGCGTTGAACGCCCCGGACAGACACACACAGATACGCAGTATTTT
NA	TRBV11-2	TRBD2	TRBJ2-1	CASSLATRSGTNGPYNEQFF	TGTGCCAGCAGCTTAGCCACCCGATCCGGGACTAACGGGCCCTACAATGAGCAGTTCTTC
NA	TRBV20-1	NA	TRBJ2-7	CSARKREYEQYF	TGCAGTGCTAGGAAGCGAGAGTACGAGCAGTACTTC
NA	TRBV20-1	NA	TRBJ2-7	CSAREAYMGEQYF	TGCAGTGCTAGAGAGGCGTATATGGGCGAGCAGTACTTC
NA	TRBV4-3	NA	TRBJ1-4	CASSQDGGANEKLFF	TGCGCCAGCAGCCAAGATGGGGGCGCAAATGAAAAACTGTTTTTT
few	TRBV15	NA	TRBJ2-5	CATSRVLQRPPETQYF	TGTGCCACCAGCAGAGTCCTCCAGCGGCCCCCAGAGACCCAGTACTTC
NA	TRBV7-3	TRBD2	TRBJ2-3	CASSLIVAGEKDTQYF	TGTGCCAGCAGCTTAATTGTGGCGGGAGAGAAAGATACGCAGTATTTT